A single sample is the source of the 8 T cell receptor beta chains below, sequenced in a study of blood T cells in healthy people across ages. A second roughly 7 to 11 cycle PCR used barcoded and J-beta primers. TCRdb reprocessed the 5' RACE reads with MiXCR, giving one entry per CDR3 protein. The table has a few hundred thousand distinct CDR3 sequences, about 25% seen once. This sample also appeared in a second study, on T cells of mothers and their children.

Sequenced input: blood. The receptors here all came from a boy aged 2 to 9 in good health.

In this sample, this clonotype turned up a few times. This chain links TRBV6-2 or TRBV6-3 with TRBJ2-1; 12 positions agree with TRBD2. J was trimmed by 5 bases and V by 0 bases; bases with no gene match: 2. Germline CDR1 reads MNHEY; CDR2 reads SVGEGT. The CDR3 totals 16 residues. The CDR3 region is CASSYSGLAGNNEQFF. The CDR3 DNA follows: TGTGCCAGCAGTTACTCGGGACTAGCGGGTAACAATGAGCAGTTCTTC.

As concerns this clonotype: One end of the junction fails to match germline, which may point to a read error. The CDR3 region has the DNA TGTGCCAGCAGCCAACAGGCCGGGACAGGGGACTATGGCTACTCCTTC. Translating gives CASSQQAGTGDYGYSF. The genes are TRBV7-9 and TRBJ1-2, with TRBD1 matching 10 bases. The CDR3 consists of 16 residues. Germline values: CDR1 SEHNR, CDR2 FQNEAQ (reference sequence).

This clonotype was counted only a few times. The chain links TRBV13 to TRBJ2-3; D gene ambiguous. Germline loops: CDR1 PRHDT, CDR2 FYEKMQ (reference sequence). Trimming removed 0 bases from V and 5 bases from J, with 12 bases in between. The CDR3 has 15 amino acids. In DNA, the CDR3 is TGTGCCAGCAGCTTAGGCGTAAGGGCGGTAGATACGCAGTATTTT. It is translated as CASSLGVRAVDTQYF.

In its sample, this clonotype was seen many times. The rearrangement joins TRBV6-2 or TRBV6-3 to TRBJ2-1; 13 bases line up with TRBD2. Looked up from germline, CDR1 is MNHEY and CDR2 is SVGEGT. The trim removed 7 bases at V and 6 bases at J, leaving 6 bases unmatched. This CDR3 contains 15 residues. The CDR3 here is CASNPGLAGPNEQFF. In DNA form, the CDR3 reads TGTGCCAGCAATCCGGGACTAGCGGGGCCCAATGAGCAGTTCTTC.

The gene calls are TRBV7-2 and TRBJ1-2; TRBD1 agrees at 8 bases. CDR1 and CDR2 (germline): SGHTA, FQGNSA. V lost 3 bases to trimming and J lost 6 bases; unmatched junction nucleotides: 6. CDR3 length: 14 residues. Here the CDR3 reads CTSSLNRGTNGYTF. The CDR3 region has the DNA TGTACCAGCAGCTTGAACAGGGGGACTAATGGCTACACCTTC.

This clonotype was picked up many times. The V gene is TRBV7-8, the J gene TRBJ2-4, with D possibly being TRBD1 or TRBD2 (5 bases each). V was trimmed by 0 bases and J by 13 bases, leaving 19 bases between them. Germline V gene sequence: CDR1 SGHVS, CDR2 FQNEAQ. There are 15 residues in the CDR3. The CDR3 protein is CASSLAWGPPYSQYF. CDR3 nucleotides: TGTGCCAGCAGCTTAGCGTGGGGACCCCCGTATTCGCAGTACTTC.

V gene TRBV7-9 combines with J gene TRBJ2-5; perhaps TRBD1 as D (6 bases). Germline assignment: CDR1 SEHNR and CDR2 FQNEAQ (reference sequence). The CDR3 is made up of 14 amino acids. V lost 5 bases and J 4 bases, leaving 14 bases between the germline ends. For the CDR3, the DNA is TGTGCCAGCAGCCCCAGGGGCTGGTCAGAGACCCAGTACTTC. This gives the protein CASSPRGWSETQYF.

The chain uses TRBV27 and TRBJ2-5; D is uncertain. The J call may not be correct, given that the DNA end is closer to TRBJ2-7. CDR1 is MNHEY and CDR2 is SMNVEV in the germline V gene (reference sequence). The CDR3 consists of 19 residues. CDR3 residues: CASSLSGNPLGMGYYEQYF. For the CDR3, the DNA is TGTGCCAGCAGTTTATCGGGGAACCCGTTGGGCATGGGGTATTACGAGCAGTACTTC.